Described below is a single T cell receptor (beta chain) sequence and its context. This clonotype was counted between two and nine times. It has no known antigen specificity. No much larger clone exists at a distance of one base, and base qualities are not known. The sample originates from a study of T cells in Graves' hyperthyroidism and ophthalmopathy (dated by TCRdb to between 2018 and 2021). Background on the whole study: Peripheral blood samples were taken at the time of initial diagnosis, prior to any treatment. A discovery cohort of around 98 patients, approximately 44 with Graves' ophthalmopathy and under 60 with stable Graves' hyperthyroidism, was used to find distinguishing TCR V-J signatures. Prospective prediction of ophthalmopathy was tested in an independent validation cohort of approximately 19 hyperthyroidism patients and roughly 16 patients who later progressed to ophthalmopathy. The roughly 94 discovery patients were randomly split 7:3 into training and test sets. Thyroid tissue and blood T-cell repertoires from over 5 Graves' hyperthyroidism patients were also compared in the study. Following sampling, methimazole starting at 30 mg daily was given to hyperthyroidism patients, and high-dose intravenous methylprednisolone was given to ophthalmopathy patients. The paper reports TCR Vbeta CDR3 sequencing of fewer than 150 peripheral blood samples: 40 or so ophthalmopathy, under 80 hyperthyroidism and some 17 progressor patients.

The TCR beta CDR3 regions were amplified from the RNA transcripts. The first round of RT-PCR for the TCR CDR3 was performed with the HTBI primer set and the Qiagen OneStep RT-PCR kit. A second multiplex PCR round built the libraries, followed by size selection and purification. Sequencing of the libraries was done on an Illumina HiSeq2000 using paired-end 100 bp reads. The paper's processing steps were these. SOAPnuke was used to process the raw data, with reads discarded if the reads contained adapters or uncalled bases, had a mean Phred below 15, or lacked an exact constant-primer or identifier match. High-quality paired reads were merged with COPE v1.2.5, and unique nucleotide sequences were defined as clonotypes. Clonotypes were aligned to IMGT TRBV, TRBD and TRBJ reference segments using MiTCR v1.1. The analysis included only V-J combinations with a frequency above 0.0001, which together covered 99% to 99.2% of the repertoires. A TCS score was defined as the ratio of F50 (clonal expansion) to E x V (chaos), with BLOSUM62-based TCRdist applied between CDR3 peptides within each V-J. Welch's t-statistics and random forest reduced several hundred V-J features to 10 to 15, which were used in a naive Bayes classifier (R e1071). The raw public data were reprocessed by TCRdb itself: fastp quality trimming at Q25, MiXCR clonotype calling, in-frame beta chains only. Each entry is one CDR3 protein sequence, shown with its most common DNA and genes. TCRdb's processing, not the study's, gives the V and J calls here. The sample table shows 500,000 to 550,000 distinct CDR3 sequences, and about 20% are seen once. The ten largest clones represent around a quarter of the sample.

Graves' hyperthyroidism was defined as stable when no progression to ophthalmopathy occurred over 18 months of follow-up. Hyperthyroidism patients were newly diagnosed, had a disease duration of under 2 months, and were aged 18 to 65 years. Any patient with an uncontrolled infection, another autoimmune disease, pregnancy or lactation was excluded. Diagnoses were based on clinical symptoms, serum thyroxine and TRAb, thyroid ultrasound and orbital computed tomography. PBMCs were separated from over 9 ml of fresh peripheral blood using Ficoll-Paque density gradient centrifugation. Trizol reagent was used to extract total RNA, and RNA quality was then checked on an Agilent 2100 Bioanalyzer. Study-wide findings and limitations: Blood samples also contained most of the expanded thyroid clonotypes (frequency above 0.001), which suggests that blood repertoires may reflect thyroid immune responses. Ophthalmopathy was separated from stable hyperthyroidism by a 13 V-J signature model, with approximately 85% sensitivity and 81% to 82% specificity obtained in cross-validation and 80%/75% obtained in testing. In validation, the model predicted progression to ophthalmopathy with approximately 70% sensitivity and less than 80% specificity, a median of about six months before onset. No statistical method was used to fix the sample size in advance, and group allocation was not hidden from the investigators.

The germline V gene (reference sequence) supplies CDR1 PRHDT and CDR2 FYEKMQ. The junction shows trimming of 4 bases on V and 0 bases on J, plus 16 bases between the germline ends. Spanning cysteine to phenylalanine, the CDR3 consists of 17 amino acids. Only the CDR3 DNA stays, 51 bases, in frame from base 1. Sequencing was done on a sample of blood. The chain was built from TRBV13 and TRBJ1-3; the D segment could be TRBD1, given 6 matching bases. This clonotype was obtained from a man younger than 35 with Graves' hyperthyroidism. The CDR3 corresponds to CASSSGGGGNSGNTIYF. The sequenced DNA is TGTGCCAGCAGCTCCGGAGGAGGGGGGAACTCTGGAAACACCATATATTTT.